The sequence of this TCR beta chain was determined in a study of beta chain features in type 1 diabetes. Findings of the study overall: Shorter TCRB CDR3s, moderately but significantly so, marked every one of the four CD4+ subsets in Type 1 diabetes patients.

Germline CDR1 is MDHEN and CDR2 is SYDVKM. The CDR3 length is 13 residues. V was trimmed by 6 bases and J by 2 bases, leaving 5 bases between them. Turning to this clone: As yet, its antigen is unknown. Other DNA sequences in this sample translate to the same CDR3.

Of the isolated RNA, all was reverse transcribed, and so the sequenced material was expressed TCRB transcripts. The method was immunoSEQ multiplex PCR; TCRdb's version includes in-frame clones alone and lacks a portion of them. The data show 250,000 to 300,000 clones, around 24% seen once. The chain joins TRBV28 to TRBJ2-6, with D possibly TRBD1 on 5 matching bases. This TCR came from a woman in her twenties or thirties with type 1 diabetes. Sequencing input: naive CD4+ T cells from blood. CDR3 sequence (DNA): TGTGCCAGCAGAGGGGCTGGGGCCAACGTCCTGACTTTC. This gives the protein CASRGAGANVLTF.